The 11 T cell receptor beta chains below all came from one sample that was sequenced in a study of cytomegalovirus exposure and HLA in healthy donors. The PCR made use of 60 Vbeta and 13 Jbeta primers. Repertoires were generated with immunoSEQ multiplex PCR, while TCRdb's copy carries only in-frame clones and drops some. The table includes tens of thousands of clones, approximately 67% detected once. The sample taken for sequencing was PBMCs. The source is a man aged 25-40 years in good health and CMV-seronegative.

This clone occurred a few times. CDR3 sequence: CASSLSSPEQFF. CDR3 in DNA: TGTGCCAGCAGCTTATCTAGCCCTGAGCAGTTCTTC. The J gene is TRBJ2-1, the V gene TRBV7-9; weak D call: TRBD2 (5 bases). Germline assignment: CDR1 SEHNR and CDR2 FQNEAQ (reference sequence). The CDR3 contains 12 residues. V lost 2 bases to trimming and J lost 9 bases, with 8 bases between them.

This chain joins TRBV18 and TRBJ1-3; the D is unclear. V shed 5 bases and J shed 0 bases, with 23 bases lying between them. Germline V gene sequence: CDR1 KGHSH, CDR2 LQKENI. The CDR3 is made up of 19 amino acids. The CDR3 spells CASSAVPRADFLSGNTIYF. The CDR3 DNA sequence: TGTGCCAGCTCAGCGGTCCCGAGGGCCGACTTTCTCTCTGGAAACACCATATATTTT.

This clone was seen only a few times. The chain carries TRBV30 and TRBJ1-5; a possible D gene is TRBD1 (5 bases). The germline CDR1 and CDR2 sequences are GTSNPN and SVGIG (reference sequence). CDR3 length equals 13 residues. V lost 5 bases, J lost 5 bases, and 13 bases lay in between. The CDR3 DNA reads as TGTGCCTGGTCCCTTGGCAGGGATCAGCCCCAGCATTTT. It translates to CAWSLGRDQPQHF.

The CDR3 DNA reads TGTGCCAGCATCAAACCTACGCGGGGGGCCGGCCAGCCCCAGCATTTT. Its protein is CASIKPTRGAGQPQHF. The chain combines TRBV27 with TRBJ1-5; D may be TRBD1 (6 bases). V lost 7 bases and J lost 7, with 23 bases in between. The CDR3 is 16 amino acids. Germline values: CDR1 MNHEY, CDR2 SMNVEV (reference sequence).

This chain uses TRBV6-5 with TRBJ1-4, with D unclear. This CDR3 is built from 14 residues. Germline V gene sequence: CDR1 MNHEY, CDR2 SVGAGI. Trimming removed 5 bases from V and 8 bases from J, with 15 bases in between. CDR3 loop: CASSPTGMREKLFF. The CDR3 bases are TGTGCCAGCAGTCCGACCGGGATGAGGGAAAAACTGTTTTTT.

This clone occurred a few times. The V call is TRBV7-8, the J call TRBJ1-3; D unresolved. V lost 5 bases, J lost 0 bases, and 17 bases lay in between. Germline V CDR1 and CDR2: SGHVS, FQNEAQ. The CDR3 runs 17 residues. The chain's CDR3 is CASSTSLREGSGNTIYF. CDR3 nucleotide sequence: TGTGCCAGCAGCACGAGCCTAAGGGAGGGCTCTGGAAACACCATATATTTT. Supplemented by reference TRBV7-8 and TRBJ1-3, the full variable domain reads GAGVSQSPRYKVAKRGQDVALRCDPISGHVSLFWYQQALGQGPEFLTYFQNEAQLDKSGLPSDRFFAERPEGSVSTLKIQRTQQEDSAVYLCASSTSLREGSGNTIYFGEGSWLTVV.

The V call is TRBV28, the J call TRBJ2-2; D might be TRBD1 (6 bases). The CDR3 runs 13 residues. Between the trimmed V and J ends, which lost 6 bases and 2 bases, there was a span of 7 bases. CDR1 is MDHEN, CDR2 SYDVKM, per germline. This CDR3 reads CASRGGNTGELFF. The DNA of the CDR3 is TGTGCCAGCAGAGGGGGAAACACCGGGGAGCTGTTTTTT.

This chain links TRBV19 with TRBJ1-5; 7 positions agree with TRBD1. The CDR3 loop spans 14 amino acids. Germline V gene data show CDR1 as LNHDA and CDR2 as SQIVND (reference sequence). V dropped 5 bases and J dropped 7; count of bases not matched to a gene: 8. The CDR3 DNA is TGTGCCAGTAGTCCCCGGGACAGTAACCAGCCCCAGCATTTT. Translating it yields CASSPRDSNQPQHF. Supplemented by reference TRBV19 and TRBJ1-5, the full variable domain reads DGGITQSPKYLFRKEGQNVTLSCEQNLNHDAMYWYRQDPGQGLRLIYYSQIVNDFQKGDIAEGYSVSREKKESFPLTVTSAQKNPTAFYLCASSPRDSNQPQHFGDGTRLSIL.

The V call is TRBV19, the J call TRBJ2-5; TRBD2 might be the D (5 bases). Germline CDR1 LNHDA, CDR2 SQIVND (reference sequence). V was clipped by 6 bases and J by 5 bases, with 13 bases between them. The CDR3 has 13 residues. The CDR3 DNA reads as TGTGCCAGTAGACGGGGTCCCTGGGAGACCCAGTACTTC. Protein: CASRRGPWETQYF. Full variable domain (rest looked up from reference TRBV19 and TRBJ2-5): DGGITQSPKYLFRKEGQNVTLSCEQNLNHDAMYWYRQDPGQGLRLIYYSQIVNDFQKGDIAEGYSVSREKKESFPLTVTSAQKNPTAFYLCASRRGPWETQYFGPGTRLLVL.

This chain connects TRBV30 to TRBJ2-7; D is possibly TRBD2 (6 bases). This CDR3 is 13 amino acids long. Trimming left V 0 bases short and J 3 bases short, with 9 bases between. Per germline, CDR1 GTSNPN and CDR2 SVGIG (reference sequence). The CDR3, as DNA: TGTGCCTGGAGTGTGGGACTGAGCTACGAGCAGTACTTC. The encoded protein is CAWSVGLSYEQYF. The whole variable domain, filled in from reference TRBV30 and TRBJ2-7, reads SQTIHQWPATLVQPVGSPLSLECTVEGTSNPNLYWYRQAAGRGLQLLFYSVGIGQISSEVPQNLSASRPQDRQFILSSKKLLLSDSGFYLCAWSVGLSYEQYFGPGTRLTVT.

This clone was detected only once. V usage is TRBV5-1 and J usage is TRBJ1-4; 8 bases agree with TRBD1. The CDR3 extends over 14 amino acids. The J segment lost 8 bases and the V segment lost 0 bases, leaving 3 bases of the junction unmatched. Germline assignment: CDR1 SGHRS and CDR2 YFSETQ. As DNA, the CDR3 is TGCGCCAGCAGCTTGGTTCAGGGGGCCGAAAAACTGTTTTTT. It codes for CASSLVQGAEKLFF.